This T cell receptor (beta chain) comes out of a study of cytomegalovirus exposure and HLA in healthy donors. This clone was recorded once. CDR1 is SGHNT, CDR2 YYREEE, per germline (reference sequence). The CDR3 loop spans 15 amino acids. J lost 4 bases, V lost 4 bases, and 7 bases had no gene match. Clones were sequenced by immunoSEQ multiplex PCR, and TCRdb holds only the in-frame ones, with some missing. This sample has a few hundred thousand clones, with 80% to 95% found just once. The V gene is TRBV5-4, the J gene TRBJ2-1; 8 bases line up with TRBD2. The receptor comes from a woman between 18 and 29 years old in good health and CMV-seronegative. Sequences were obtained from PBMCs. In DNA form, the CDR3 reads TGTGCCAGCAGCCACCCCGGGGGGGGATACAATGAGCAGTTCTTC. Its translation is CASSHPGGGYNEQFF.